The 18 T cell receptor beta chains reported below all come from one sample, sequenced in a study of T cells expressing NK-cell markers. After re-calling the 5' RACE reads, TCRdb lists one entry per CDR3 protein, DNA absent. The listing records fewer than 550,000 distinct CDR3 sequences. Material: blood T cells: a sorted CD56 or NKG2C T cell subset, CD4+ or CD8+ T cells, or bulk PBMC T cells (not recorded which). Every receptor here comes from a woman aged 50 to 65 in good health.

The gene calls are TRBV27 and TRBJ2-3; the TCRdb call, TRBD2, lacks DNA for checking. The CDR3 runs 16 residues. Germline CDR1 and CDR2: MNHEY and SMNVEV (reference sequence). This CDR3 reads CATLPPGTTYTDTQYF.

The V gene is TRBV20-1, the J gene TRBJ2-2; the D call of TRBD2 rests on TCRdb alone, since no DNA is present to check it. This CDR3 contains 14 residues. Looked up from germline, CDR1 is DFQATT and CDR2 is SNEGSKA (reference sequence). The CDR3 sequence: CSVGPDSDTGELFF.

V usage is TRBV10-3 and J usage is TRBJ1-1; TCRdb outputs TRBD1, but without DNA this stays unchecked. Germline V gene lookup returns CDR1 ENHRY and CDR2 SYGVKD. This CDR3 contains 14 residues. This chain's CDR3 is CAISESAPGAEAFF.

The chain couples TRBV12-3 or TRBV12-4 to TRBJ1-2; checking the TCRdb D call of TRBD1 is not possible without DNA. The CDR3 contains 13 residues. CDR3 protein: CASSMGQGSGYTF.

The CDR3 sequence: CSARDGQLGYTF. The chain is built from TRBV20-1 and TRBJ1-2; TCRdb's D gene call, TRBD1, goes unchecked for lack of DNA. Germline values: CDR1 DFQATT, CDR2 SNEGSKA (reference sequence). CDR3 length equals 12 residues.

This rearrangement joins TRBV7-2 to TRBJ2-1. The germline gives CDR1 SGHTA, CDR2 FQGNSA. There are 15 residues in the CDR3. CDR3 in amino acids: CASSLRSEAYNEQFF.

The chain carries TRBV12-3 or TRBV12-4 and TRBJ1-6; there is no DNA to check the TCRdb D call of TRBD1. The CDR3 sequence is 13 residues long. CDR3 protein: CASTWGQGAPLHF.

CDR3 amino acids: CASRRQGKTAKNIQYF. V is TRBV6-7 and J is TRBJ2-4; TCRdb gives TRBD1 as the D gene, but with no DNA this cannot be confirmed. TRBV6-7 is given ORF status, its function remaining uncertain. The CDR3 is 16 amino acids.

This chain joins TRBV10-3 and TRBJ1-1; TCRdb names TRBD1, which stays unverified in the absence of DNA. CDR3 length equals 13 residues. Per germline, CDR1 ENHRY and CDR2 SYGVKD. The CDR3 sequence is CAISESQPPRAFF.

This chain connects TRBV9 to TRBJ2-3; absent DNA, TCRdb's TRBD2 call cannot be checked. In germline, CDR1 is SGDLS, CDR2 YYNGEE. This CDR3 is 15 amino acids long. CDR3 protein: CASSFSPAVTDTQYF. The variable domain in full, with the rest retrieved from reference TRBV9 and TRBJ2-3, is DSGVTQTPKHLITATGQRVTLRCSPRSGDLSVYWYQQSLDQGLQFLIQYYNGEERAKGNILERFSAQQFPDLHSELNLSSLELGDSALYFCASSFSPAVTDTQYFGPGTRLTVL.

The chain links TRBV11-3 to TRBJ2-1; the D call of TRBD2 rests on TCRdb alone, since no DNA is present to check it. CDR3 length equals 17 residues. Germline-derived CDR1 and CDR2 are SGHNT and YENEEA. The CDR3 region is CASSLVVGSGRAVVPFF.

The chain has TRBV5-1 and TRBJ1-2; no DNA is available, so the TRBD1 call from TCRdb remains unchecked. The germline V gene has CDR1 SGHRS and CDR2 YFSETQ. The CDR3 covers 15 residues. This chain's CDR3 is CASSWAQGASDGYTF.

The chain recombines TRBV20-1 with TRBJ1-2; TCRdb picks TRBD1, but there is no DNA to check that call. CDR1 is DFQATT and CDR2 is SNEGSKA in the germline V gene (reference sequence). The CDR3 extends over 14 amino acids. The CDR3 sequence: CSAFPGQGSYGYTF.

The chain joins TRBV24-1 to TRBJ2-2; TCRdb gives TRBD2 as the D gene, but with no DNA this cannot be confirmed. CDR1 is KGHDR, CDR2 SFDVKD, per germline. The CDR3 consists of 15 residues. The CDR3 spells CATSAPGLSTGELFF.

J is TRBJ2-3 and V is TRBV7-3; no DNA is available, so the TRBD1 call from TCRdb remains unchecked. The germline V gene encodes CDR1 SGHTA and CDR2 FQGTGA. This CDR3 contains 15 residues. This CDR3 reads CASSGGKGGPDTQYF.

The chain combines TRBV9 with TRBJ2-2; TCRdb's D call, TRBD2, is unchecked because there is no DNA. The CDR3 contains 16 residues. Germline CDR1 SGDLS, CDR2 YYNGEE. The chain's CDR3 is CASSVSSGANTGELFF.

The rearrangement uses TRBV7-9 and TRBJ2-1; TCRdb gives TRBD2 as the D gene, but with no DNA this cannot be confirmed. This CDR3 has 15 amino acids. The V gene's germline CDR1 is SEHNR and CDR2 FQNEAQ (reference sequence). CDR3 amino acids: CASSLGRGLENEQFF.

The chain recombines TRBV7-9 with TRBJ2-6. The CDR3 runs to 17 residues. CDR1 is SEHNR, CDR2 FQNEAQ, per germline (reference sequence). The CDR3 here is CASSLVTDASGANVLTF. Full variable domain (outside the CDR3, taken from reference TRBV7-9 and TRBJ2-6): DTGVSQNPRHKITKRGQNVTFRCDPISEHNRLYWYRQTLGQGPEFLTYFQNEAQLEKSRLLSDRFSAERPKGSFSTLEIQRTEQGDSAMYLCASSLVTDASGANVLTFGAGSRLTVL.